Described below is a single TCR beta chain sequence and its context. This clone was picked up a small number of times. This clone's antigen is unknown. It has no much larger one-base neighbor in the sample; base qualities were not kept. TCRbeta CDR3 regions were amplified from genomic DNA using the immunoSEQ Assay, a bias-controlled multiplex PCR. In the original analysis: The number of nucleated cells in each sample was estimated by amplification of reference gene primers within the assay. To quantify the absolute abundance of each unique TCRbeta CDR3 rearrangement, sequence reads were collapsed and filtered. For each sample, productive Simpson clonality was calculated by taking the square root of Simpson's diversity index across productive rearrangements. Entries here come from immuneACCESS through TCRdb and include only in-frame sequences with V and J called. Some clones fail to appear in such tables; in the studies checked, an unresolved V gene covers under half of the shortfall, and the cause of the remainder is unknown. V, J and clone size were drawn from that table, and D and trimming were deduced from the DNA. The sample table shows 150,000 to 200,000 clones, and about 88% are seen once. The ten largest make up less than 20% of the sample.

The source of the sample is a study of blood T cell repertoires in COVID-19 (dated by TCRdb to 2018 to 2020). At the level of the whole study: Collaborator samples came from the United States, Italy and Spain and covered acute and convalescent phases of COVID-19. A de-identified subject ID, COVID-19 status, age in years and sex were almost always included in the sample metadata. Where available, HLA class I and class II types were taken from metadata supplied by the sample provider and were not determined by assay-based typing. Samples were obtained from the ongoing ImmuneRACE study (first 160 participants) and from 1,254 subjects provided by 6 global collaborators. The prospective study material was composed of cDNA or gDNA derived from T cells, B-cell-depleted T cells, or PBMCs. The repertoires were made available in a free public database intended to serve as a resource for research on the immune response to SARS-CoV-2. Deeply sampled blood TCRbeta repertoires from subjects exposed to, actively infected with, or recovered from COVID-19 were included in the dataset. On the study overall, not on this receptor specifically: The amount of clinical and demographic metadata varied by source and participant and was provided uncurated.

From cysteine to phenylalanine, the CDR3 is 15 amino acids long. The sequence is cut down to CDR3 DNA, 45 bases in frame from base 1. CDR1 is given as LGHNA and CDR2 as YNFKEQ, both from the germline V gene. V ends up 5 bases short and J 13 bases short, with an unmatched junction base count of 16. Each collaborating institution followed its own protocols to collect whole blood in K2EDTA tubes. For TCRbeta analysis, collaborators shipped samples as frozen whole blood, isolated PBMCs, or DNA extracted from either of those sample types. The chain links TRBV4-2 with TRBJ1-2; 10 nucleotides in the junction match TRBD1. The source material was peripheral blood. This sequence was found in a woman of 80 years or more with acute or convalescent COVID-19. The CDR3 region reads CASSALAGDRGQFTF. The bases are TGTGCCAGCAGCGCTCTTGCGGGAGACAGGGGGCAATTCACCTTC.